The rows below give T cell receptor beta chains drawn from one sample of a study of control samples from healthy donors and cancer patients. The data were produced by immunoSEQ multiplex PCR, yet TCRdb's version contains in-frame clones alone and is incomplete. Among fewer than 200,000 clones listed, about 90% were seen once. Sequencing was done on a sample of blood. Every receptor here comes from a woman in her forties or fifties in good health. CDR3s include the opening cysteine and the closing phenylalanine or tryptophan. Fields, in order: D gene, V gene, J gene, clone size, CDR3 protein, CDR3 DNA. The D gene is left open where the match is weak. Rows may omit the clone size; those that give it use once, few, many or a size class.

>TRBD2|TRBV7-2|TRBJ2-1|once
CASSFIGLAGGEQFF
TGTGCCAGCAGCTTTATAGGGCTAGCGGGGGGGGAGCAGTTCTTC
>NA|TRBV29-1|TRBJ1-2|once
CSVGGGNYGYTF
TGCAGCGTTGGGGGAGGGAACTATGGCTACACCTTC
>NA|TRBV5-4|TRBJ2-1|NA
CASSLGNTRNYNEQFF
TGTGCCAGCAGCTTAGGGAACACTCGAAACTACAATGAGCAGTTCTTC
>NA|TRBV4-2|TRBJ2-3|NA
CASSLTLRTTDTQYF
TGTGCCAGCAGCCTTACACTTAGAACCACAGATACGCAGTATTTT
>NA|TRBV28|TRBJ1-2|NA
CASSLNVRENGYTF
TGTGCCAGCAGTTTAAATGTCAGGGAAAATGGCTACACCTTC
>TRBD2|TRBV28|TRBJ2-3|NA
CASSRGDSSGREYF
TGTGCCAGCAGCCGGGGGGACTCTAGCGGGAGGGAGTATTTT
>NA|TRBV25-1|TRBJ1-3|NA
CASSDYRDSGNTIYF
TGTGCCAGCAGTGACTACAGGGACTCTGGAAACACCATATATTTT
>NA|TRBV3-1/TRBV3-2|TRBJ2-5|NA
CASSQEGNQETQYF
TGTGCCAGCAGCCAAGAGGGCAACCAAGAGACCCAGTACTTC
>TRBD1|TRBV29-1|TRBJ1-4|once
CSVATGGLHEKLFF
TGCAGCGTTGCGACAGGGGGTTTGCATGAAAAACTGTTTTTT
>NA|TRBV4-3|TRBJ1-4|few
CASSQVGEKLFF
TGCGCCAGCAGCCAAGTGGGGGAAAAACTGTTTTTT
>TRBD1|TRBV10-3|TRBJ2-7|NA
CAISGPEGQHTF
TGTGCCATCAGTGGCCCTGAGGGACAGCACACTTTC
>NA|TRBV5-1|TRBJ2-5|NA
CASSLEKGGPGLTQYF
TGCGCCAGCAGCTTGGAGAAGGGGGGGCCCGGACTGACCCAGTACTTC
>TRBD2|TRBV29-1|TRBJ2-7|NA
CSVEDRAGTSGRAIEQYF
TGCAGCGTTGAAGACAGGGCCGGGACTAGCGGGAGGGCCATCGAGCAGTACTTC
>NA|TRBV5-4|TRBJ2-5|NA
CASSLEWERETQYF
TGTGCCAGCAGCTTGGAGTGGGAGCGAGAGACCCAGTACTTC
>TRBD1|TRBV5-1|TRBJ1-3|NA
CASSQGQGAQSGNTIYF
TGCGCCAGCAGCCAGGGACAGGGGGCCCAATCTGGAAACACCATATATTTT
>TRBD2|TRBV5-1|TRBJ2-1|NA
CASSSGGFSSYNEQFF
TGCGCCAGCAGCTCGGGAGGGTTTAGCTCCTACAATGAGCAGTTCTTC
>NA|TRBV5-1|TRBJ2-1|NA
CASTSYDSYNEQFF
TGCGCCAGCACCAGCTACGACTCCTACAATGAGCAGTTCTTC
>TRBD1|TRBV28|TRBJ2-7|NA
CASSSGTGVPYEQYF
TGTGCCAGCAGTTCCGGGACAGGGGTCCCCTACGAGCAGTACTTC
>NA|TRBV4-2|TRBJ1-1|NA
CASSQPSDMGSTEAFF
TGTGCCAGCAGCCAACCTTCGGACATGGGGAGCACTGAAGCTTTCTTT
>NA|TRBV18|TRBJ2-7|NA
CASSPPTIRTGEQCF
TGTGCCAGCTCACCACCTACCATCAGGACGGGCGAGCAGTGCTTC
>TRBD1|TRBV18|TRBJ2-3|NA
CASSPATGTQYF
TGTGCCAGCTCACCAGCGACAGGGACGCAGTATTTT
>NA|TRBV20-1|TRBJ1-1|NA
CSARGRAAFF
TGCAGTGCTAGGGGTAGAGCGGCTTTCTTT
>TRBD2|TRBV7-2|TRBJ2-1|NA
CASSPSGGPYNEQFF
TGTGCCAGCAGCCCTAGCGGGGGGCCCTACAATGAGCAGTTCTTC
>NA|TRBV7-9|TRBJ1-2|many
CATADSLGSYGYTF
TGTGCCACCGCCGACAGCCTCGGAAGCTATGGCTACACCTTC
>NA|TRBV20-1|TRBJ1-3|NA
CSASPTASGNTIYF
TGCAGTGCGAGTCCGACAGCCTCTGGAAACACCATATATTTT
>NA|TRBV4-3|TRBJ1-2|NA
CASSQRPWDPNYGYTF
TGCGCCAGCAGCCAGCGCCCCTGGGACCCTAACTATGGCTACACCTTC
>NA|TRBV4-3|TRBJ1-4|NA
CASSSRRGPLEKLFF
TGCGCCAGCAGCTCTCGGCGAGGGCCACTAGAAAAACTGTTTTTT
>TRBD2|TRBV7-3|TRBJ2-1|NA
CASSLLAGFYNEQFF
TGTGCCAGCAGCTTACTAGCGGGCTTTTACAATGAGCAGTTCTTC
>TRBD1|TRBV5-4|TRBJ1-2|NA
CASRVLFRGHGYTF
TGTGCCAGCAGAGTCCTCTTCAGGGGGCATGGCTACACCTTC